The 25 T cell receptor beta chains below all came from one sample that was sequenced in a study of blood T cell repertoires in COVID-19. Generated by immunoSEQ multiplex PCR, the TCRdb table keeps only in-frame clones and is missing some. The table lists 55,000 to 85,000 clones, around 90% of them singletons, with 4.5% to 5.5% in the top ten. The sequencing sample was made of peripheral blood. The source of these receptors is a human donor in a cohort sampled during active COVID-19.

V and J are TRBV12-3 or TRBV12-4 and TRBJ2-1, with D possibly being TRBD2 (5 bases). CDR3 length: 13 residues. Trimming took off 5 bases at V and 3 bases at J, with 8 bases between the two ends. CDR3 DNA: TGTGCCAGCAGTCCCCGGGACTACAATGAGCAGTTCTTC. This gives the protein CASSPRDYNEQFF.

V gene TRBV7-9 combines with J gene TRBJ2-5, with TRBD2 identical over 7 bases. J lost 5 bases, V lost 7 bases, and 10 bases had no gene match. The CDR3 spans 14 residues. The germline V gene encodes CDR1 SEHNR and CDR2 FQNEAQ (reference sequence). The CDR3 loop is CASTPSAGAETQYF. CDR3 coding DNA: TGTGCCAGCACTCCCTCGGCGGGAGCGGAGACCCAGTACTTC.

The chain is built from TRBV3-1 (or the pseudogene TRBV3-2) and TRBJ1-1; no clear D gene. Germline CDR1 and CDR2: LGHDT and YNNKEL (reference sequence). Trimming stripped 0 bases from V and 4 bases from J, with 9 bases between. CDR3 length: 14 residues. The CDR3 sequence is CASSQDASGTEAFF. For the CDR3, the DNA is TGTGCCAGCAGCCAAGACGCGTCGGGCACTGAAGCTTTCTTT.

V usage is TRBV5-1 and J usage is TRBJ1-6; maybe TRBD1 (6 bases). CDR1 SGHRS and CDR2 YFSETQ come from the germline V gene. V lost 4 bases and J lost 5, with 13 bases in between. This CDR3 has 15 amino acids. CDR3 protein: CASSLTGPDNSPLHF. CDR3 DNA: TGCGCCAGCAGCCTCACAGGGCCCGATAATTCACCCCTCCACTTT.

The chain combines TRBV3-1 (or the pseudogene TRBV3-2) with TRBJ2-7; D not resolved. Germline lookup yields CDR1 LGHDT and CDR2 YNNKEL (reference sequence). This CDR3 spans 13 amino acids. Deletions cut 3 bases from V and 3 bases from J, with 9 bases between. The CDR3 here is CASSHSSFYEQYF. The CDR3, as DNA: TGTGCCAGCAGCCACAGTTCTTTCTACGAGCAGTACTTC.

The V call is TRBV7-9, the J call TRBJ1-4; no firm D call. CDR3 size: 16 residues. Germline V gene sequence: CDR1 SEHNR, CDR2 FQNEAQ (reference sequence). Trimming took 2 bases from V and 0 from J, leaving 10 bases between them. The CDR3 protein is CASSLWAIATNEKLFF. CDR3 bases: TGTGCCAGCAGCTTATGGGCCATTGCAACTAATGAAAAACTGTTTTTT.

This chain joins TRBV6-2 or TRBV6-3 and TRBJ2-7; 9 bases are shared with TRBD1. CDR1 and CDR2 from the germline V gene are MNHEY and SVGEGT. The CDR3 extends over 13 amino acids. Trimming removed 5 bases from V and 3 bases from J; junction bases left unmatched: 2. The CDR3 DNA reads TGTGCCAGCAGTCCGACAGGGGGCTACGAGCAGTACTTC. This encodes CASSPTGGYEQYF.

The J gene is TRBJ1-5, the V gene TRBV19; D not resolved. From germline, CDR1 is LNHDA and CDR2 SQIVND (reference sequence). The ends were cut back, 2 bases at V and 0 bases at J, with 8 bases in the middle. This CDR3 comprises 15 residues. The DNA of the CDR3 is TGTGCCAGTAGTATAAACGGAGTTAGCAATCAGCCCCAGCATTTT. It yields the protein CASSINGVSNQPQHF.

In this sample, this clone turned up many times. The chain has TRBV25-1 and TRBJ1-5; unclear D gene. V gave up 2 bases and J gave up 10 bases, with 18 bases separating them. CDR1 and CDR2 from the germline V gene are MGHDK and SYGVNS. This CDR3 comprises 15 residues. The CDR3 spells CASSEPGPGEGPQHF. The CDR3 DNA is TGTGCCAGCAGTGAACCCGGTCCTGGGGAGGGACCCCAGCATTTT.

This clone has more than one count but fewer than ten. The chain links TRBV19 to TRBJ2-1; a weak D match, TRBD1 (6 bases). This CDR3 is 15 amino acids long. V shed 5 bases and J shed 3 bases, with 14 bases lying between them. Germline V gives CDR1 LNHDA, CDR2 SQIVND (reference sequence). DNA for the CDR3: TGTGCCAGTAGTGGGGGCACTACAGGCTACAATGAGCAGTTCTTC. Its protein product is CASSGGTTGYNEQFF.

This chain connects TRBV11-2 to TRBJ2-1; the D gene is possibly TRBD1 (6 bases). This CDR3 is built from 14 residues. Looked up from germline, CDR1 is SGHAT and CDR2 is FQNNGV. V gave up 2 bases and J gave up 3 bases, with 8 bases separating them. This CDR3 is CASSLKQGYNEQFF. Here the CDR3 DNA reads TGTGCCAGCAGCTTAAAACAGGGCTACAATGAGCAGTTCTTC.

The chain is built from TRBV5-6 and TRBJ2-3, with 8 bases identical to TRBD2. Germline assignment: CDR1 SGHDT and CDR2 YYEEEE. This CDR3 region has 14 residues. The J segment lost 5 bases and the V segment lost 2 bases, leaving 4 bases of the junction unmatched. CDR3 sequence: CASSFTGRVDTQYF. In DNA form, the CDR3 reads TGTGCCAGCAGCTTTACCGGGAGGGTAGATACGCAGTATTTT.

The CDR3 DNA reads TGTGCCAGCAGCTTAGAGCCAGCTAGGGGCTACACCTTC. Translation gives CASSLEPARGYTF. J is TRBJ1-2 and V is TRBV7-9; D is uncertain. The germline V gene has CDR1 SEHNR and CDR2 FQNEAQ (reference sequence). V lost 1 base to trimming and J lost 8 bases, with 11 bases between them. The CDR3 has 13 residues.

V usage is TRBV9 and J usage is TRBJ2-1; TRBD2 aligns across 8 bases. CDR3 length equals 16 residues. Germline CDR1 and CDR2: SGDLS and YYNGEE. Germline trimming cut 3 bases from V and 3 bases from J; bases unmatched to any gene: 8. CDR3 region: CASSATPGGLYNEQFF. The CDR3 DNA reads TGTGCCAGCAGCGCAACTCCGGGAGGGCTCTACAATGAGCAGTTCTTC. Variable domain in full (rest from reference TRBV9 and TRBJ2-1): DSGVTQTPKHLITATGQRVTLRCSPRSGDLSVYWYQQSLDQGLQFLIQYYNGEERAKGNILERFSAQQFPDLHSELNLSSLELGDSALYFCASSATPGGLYNEQFFGPGTRLTVL.

The V gene is TRBV19, the J gene TRBJ2-1; TRBD2 aligns across 13 bases. Germline lookup yields CDR1 LNHDA and CDR2 SQIVND (reference sequence). V shed 4 bases and J 1 base; nucleotides not matched to a gene: 16. The length of the CDR3 is 21 residues. The CDR3 spells CASSTPSGLAGVSRSYNEQFF. The DNA of the CDR3 is TGTGCCAGTAGTACCCCCTCAGGACTAGCGGGAGTTTCGAGGTCCTACAATGAGCAGTTCTTC. Based on the CDR3 plus reference TRBV19 and TRBJ2-1, the full variable domain is DGGITQSPKYLFRKEGQNVTLSCEQNLNHDAMYWYRQDPGQGLRLIYYSQIVNDFQKGDIAEGYSVSREKKESFPLTVTSAQKNPTAFYLCASSTPSGLAGVSRSYNEQFFGPGTRLTVL.

This rearrangement joins TRBV11-1 to TRBJ2-3; D possibly corresponds to TRBD2 (6 bases). CDR1 is SGHAT and CDR2 is FQDESV in the germline V gene (reference sequence). The CDR3 length is 16 residues. Trimming took 5 bases from V and 6 from J, leaving 21 bases between them. The CDR3 coding sequence is TGTGCCAGCAGCGGAGGGCCAGAAATAGGTCGCGATACGCAGTATTTT. Translating gives CASSGGPEIGRDTQYF.

The sample holds one count of this clone. This chain uses TRBV20-1 with TRBJ2-3; 12 nucleotides agree with TRBD2. The J segment lost 2 bases and the V segment lost 5 bases, leaving 23 bases of the junction unmatched. Germline V gene data show CDR1 as DFQATT and CDR2 as SNEGSKA (reference sequence). The CDR3 runs 21 residues. CDR3 bases: TGCAGTGCTGGTGGGGCAGGCGGACTAGCGGGACCCTTATCCCTCACAGATACGCAGTATTTT. Its translation is CSAGGAGGLAGPLSLTDTQYF.

This chain connects TRBV6-4 to TRBJ1-2; 8 nucleotides agree with TRBD1. Trimming took 5 bases from V and 2 from J; bases not matched to a gene: 1. Per the germline V gene, CDR1 is MRHNA and CDR2 is SNTAGT. This CDR3 comprises 13 residues. The CDR3 is CASSRTGNYGYTF. CDR3 nucleotides: TGTGCCAGCAGTAGGACAGGGAACTATGGCTACACCTTC.

This sequence joins TRBV5-1 and TRBJ1-5; 11 bases line up with TRBD1. The V gene end was trimmed by 2 bases and the J gene end by 5 bases; junction bases not matched to a gene: 9. The CDR3 contains 17 residues. Germline loops: CDR1 SGHRS, CDR2 YFSETQ. Written as DNA, the CDR3 is TGCGCCAGCAGCTTACGCCCAGGGACAGGGGGTGATCAGCCCCAGCATTTT. It yields the protein CASSLRPGTGGDQPQHF.

The V and J genes are TRBV7-2 and TRBJ2-7; D remains unclear. The length of the CDR3 is 11 residues. V lost 5 bases to trimming and J lost 3 bases, with 5 bases between them. Per germline, CDR1 SGHTA and CDR2 FQGNSA. CDR3 sequence reads: CASSPFYEQYF. The CDR3 coding sequence is TGTGCCAGCAGCCCCTTCTACGAGCAGTACTTC.

The rearrangement joins TRBV5-4 to TRBJ1-3, with D perhaps TRBD1 (5 bases). This CDR3 comprises 16 residues. Trimming left V 3 bases short and J 5 bases short, with 18 bases between. Germline V gene data show CDR1 as SGHNT and CDR2 as YYREEE (reference sequence). This CDR3 is CASSSTGTGDRNTIYF. The DNA of the CDR3 is TGTGCCAGCAGCTCAACCGGGACGGGAGATCGAAACACCATATATTTT.

This chain joins TRBV5-1 and TRBJ2-3; 8 bases line up with TRBD2. This CDR3 is built from 15 residues. CDR1 SGHRS and CDR2 YFSETQ come from the germline V gene. V gave up 4 bases and J gave up 6 bases; unmatched junction bases: 10. This CDR3 reads CASSQGGGPEDTQYF. The CDR3 DNA is TGCGCCAGCAGCCAGGGCGGGGGGCCTGAGGATACGCAGTATTTT.

The genes are TRBV19 and TRBJ2-1; D ambiguous. This CDR3 is built from 15 residues. V lost 3 bases, J lost 5 bases, and 14 bases lay in between. Germline CDR1 and CDR2: LNHDA and SQIVND (reference sequence). CDR3 in amino acids: CASSIPTTLDNEQFF. CDR3 sequence (DNA): TGTGCCAGTAGTATCCCCACCACATTGGACAATGAGCAGTTCTTC.

This chain joins TRBV2 and TRBJ1-5; D ambiguous. With 2 bases removed from V and 3 bases from J, the gap between germline ends came to 8 bases. There are 14 residues in the CDR3. Germline V gene sequence: CDR1 SNHLY, CDR2 FYNNEI. CDR3 nucleotides: TGTGCCAGCAGTGAACCCCAGTACAATCAGCCCCAGCATTTT. This sequence encodes CASSEPQYNQPQHF.

This clone was counted only a few times. This chain links TRBV3-1 (or the pseudogene TRBV3-2) with TRBJ2-7; maybe TRBD2 (6 bases). Trimming stripped 2 bases from V and 11 bases from J, with 22 bases between. The CDR3 runs to 15 residues. CDR1 and CDR2 from the germline V gene are LGHDT and YNNKEL (reference sequence). CDR3 region: CASSQSRLSGDPEYF. CDR3 nucleotide sequence: TGTGCCAGCAGCCAATCTCGTCTTTCGGGAGATCCGGAGTACTTC.